The 10 T cell receptor beta chains below come from one sample, sequenced in a study of patients and donors after allogeneic stem cell transplantation. Via MiXCR, TCRdb re-called the RT-PCR reads, giving one row per CDR3 protein. The table has some 960,000 distinct CDR3 sequences, roughly 18% seen once. Material: blood, either unsorted or a sorted T cell fraction (not recorded which). The receptors stem from a human donor who was either an allogeneic HSCT recipient or a stem cell or donor lymphocyte infusion donor (not recorded which). It is not recorded whose cells these are; they may come from a transplant donor.

The sample holds a few counts of this clonotype. The rearrangement joins TRBV5-1 to TRBJ2-3; 10 bases agree with TRBD2. CDR3 size: 17 residues. The V segment lost 0 bases and the J segment 4 bases; nucleotides outside the gene matches: 8. Germline V CDR1 and CDR2: SGHRS, YFSETQ. The CDR3 spells CASSLEALAGVADTQYF. The CDR3 DNA reads as TGCGCCAGCAGCTTGGAGGCTCTAGCGGGGGTGGCAGATACGCAGTATTTT.

V and J are TRBV4-1 and TRBJ2-7; TRBD1 is a possible D gene (6 bases). The CDR3 extends over 15 amino acids. Trimming left V 1 base short and J 7 bases short, with 17 bases between. Germline V lookup: CDR1 MGHRA, CDR2 YSYEKL. The CDR3 is CASSQGWTALAEQYF. The DNA of the CDR3 is TGCGCCAGCAGCCAAGGTTGGACAGCGCTCGCAGAGCAGTACTTC.

This rearrangement joins TRBV12-3 or TRBV12-4 to TRBJ2-7; no clear D. The CDR3 runs to 16 residues. V was shortened by 2 bases and J by 4 bases, with 18 bases between the two germline ends. The CDR3, as DNA: TGTGCCAGCAGTTTACCCCGACGGCCCTCGGTTTACGAGCAGTACTTC. Translating gives CASSLPRRPSVYEQYF.

CDR3 sequence reads: CSVTGTGVTYEQYF. CDR3 coding DNA: TGCAGCGTTACCGGGACAGGGGTCACCTACGAGCAGTACTTC. The chain couples TRBV29-1 to TRBJ2-7; 10 bases agree with TRBD1. V shed 5 bases and J 2 bases; nucleotides not matched to a gene: 6. The V gene's germline CDR1 is SQVTM and CDR2 ANQGSEA. The CDR3 contains 14 residues.

The chain employs TRBV5-1 and TRBJ2-3; D uncertain. Trimming took 1 base from V and 6 from J, leaving 15 bases between them. The germline CDR1 and CDR2 sequences are SGHRS and YFSETQ. CDR3 length: 15 amino acids. CDR3 in amino acids: CASSLTDHPADTQYF. The CDR3 DNA sequence: TGCGCCAGCAGCTTGACGGATCACCCAGCGGATACGCAGTATTTT.

This clonotype was observed a handful of times. CDR3 residues: CAWRLTSGGGNEQFF. CDR3 coding DNA: TGTGCCTGGAGGTTGACTAGCGGGGGGGGTAATGAGCAGTTCTTC. V and J are TRBV30 and TRBJ2-1; 14 nucleotides line up with TRBD2. J was trimmed by 7 bases and V by 3 bases; bases with no gene match: 5. CDR1 and CDR2 (germline): GTSNPN, SVGIG (reference sequence). The CDR3 contains 15 residues.

V is TRBV9 and J is TRBJ1-5; perhaps TRBD1 as D (5 bases). Germline lookup yields CDR1 SGDLS and CDR2 YYNGEE. V dropped 0 bases and J dropped 4 bases, with 11 bases sitting between them. The CDR3 has 15 residues. The CDR3 reads CASSVGGDPNQPQHF. CDR3 nucleotide sequence: TGTGCCAGCAGCGTAGGAGGGGACCCGAATCAGCCCCAGCATTTT.

This clonotype was counted a few times. The chain joins TRBV7-9 to TRBJ2-7, with 9 bases lining up with TRBD1. This CDR3 comprises 15 residues. Losses at the gene ends were 1 base for V and 3 bases for J; bases not matched to a gene: 4. The germline V gene encodes CDR1 SEHNR and CDR2 FQNEAQ (reference sequence). The chain's CDR3 is CASSLGTGVHYEQYF. The CDR3 nucleotides read TGTGCCAGCAGCTTAGGGACAGGGGTACACTACGAGCAGTACTTC.

This clonotype was seen only a few times. The chain has TRBV5-4 and TRBJ1-2; TRBD1 matches at 9 bases. The length of the CDR3 is 14 residues. CDR1 is SGHNT, CDR2 YYREEE, per germline (reference sequence). The trim removed 6 bases at V and 4 bases at J, leaving 7 bases unmatched. In DNA, the CDR3 is TGTGCCAGCACCGCTGGGGACAGGGTCTATGGCTACACCTTC. Protein product: CASTAGDRVYGYTF.

This clonotype showed up just a few times. V usage is TRBV20-1 and J usage is TRBJ2-1; 11 bases match TRBD2. Germline CDR1 is DFQATT and CDR2 is SNEGSKA (reference sequence). The V and J ends lost 3 bases and 4 bases, in that order; junction bases with no gene match: 5. The CDR3 spans 15 residues. This CDR3 is CSASETSGVYNEQFF. The CDR3 nucleotides are TGCAGTGCTAGTGAGACTAGCGGGGTATACAATGAGCAGTTCTTC.